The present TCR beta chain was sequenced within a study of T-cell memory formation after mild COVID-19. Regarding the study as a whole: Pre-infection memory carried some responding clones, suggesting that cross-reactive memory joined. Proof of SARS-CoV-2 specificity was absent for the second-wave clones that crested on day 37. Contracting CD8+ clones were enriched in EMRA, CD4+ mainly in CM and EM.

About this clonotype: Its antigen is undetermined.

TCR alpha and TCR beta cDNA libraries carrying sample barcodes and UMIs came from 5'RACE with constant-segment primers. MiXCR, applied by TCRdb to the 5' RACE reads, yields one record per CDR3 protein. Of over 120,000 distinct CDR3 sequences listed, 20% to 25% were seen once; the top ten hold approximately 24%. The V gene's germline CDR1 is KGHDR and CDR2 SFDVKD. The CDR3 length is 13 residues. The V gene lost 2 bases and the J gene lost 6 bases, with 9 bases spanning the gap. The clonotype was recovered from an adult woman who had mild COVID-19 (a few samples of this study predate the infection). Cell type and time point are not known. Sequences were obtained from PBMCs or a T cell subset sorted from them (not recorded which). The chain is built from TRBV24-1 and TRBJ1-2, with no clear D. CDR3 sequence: CATSDSTGNGYTF. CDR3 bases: TGTGCCACCAGTGATTCAACCGGGAATGGCTACACCTTC.